These T cell receptor beta chains were read from a single sample in a study of patients and donors after allogeneic stem cell transplantation. From the RT-PCR reads, TCRdb called clonotypes with MiXCR, one entry per CDR3 protein. The table shows roughly 250,000 distinct CDR3 sequences, with approximately 14% occurring only once. Material for sequencing was blood, either unsorted or a sorted T cell fraction (not recorded which). Receptors originate from a human donor who was either an allogeneic HSCT recipient or a stem cell or donor lymphocyte infusion donor (not recorded which). It is not recorded whose cells these are; they may come from a transplant donor. CDR3s include the opening cysteine and the closing phenylalanine or tryptophan. The D gene is left open where the match is weak. A row's size may be missing; if present it is once, few, many or a size class.

v_call,clone_size,d_call,j_call,cdr3_nt,cdr3_aa
TRBV7-9,many,-,TRBJ2-5,TGTGCCAGCATCCAGGGAGGAGTCTCAGAGACCCAGTACTTC,CASIQGGVSETQYF
TRBV30,-,-,TRBJ1-5,TGTGCCTGGAGTGTTGGGGGTGACAAACCCCAGCATTTT,CAWSVGGDKPQHF
TRBV7-9,few,-,TRBJ2-3,TGTGCCAGCAGCTTAGTCCCGGGTGTAACAGATACGCAGTATTTT,CASSLVPGVTDTQYF
TRBV6-5,-,-,TRBJ1-1,TGTGCCAGCAGTTATGATCAGGTGAACACTGAAGCTTTCTTT,CASSYDQVNTEAFF
TRBV7-2,many,TRBD2,TRBJ2-1,TGTGCCAGCAGCCTACAAGCGGGGGGGCACGATGAGCAGTTCTTC,CASSLQAGGHDEQFF
TRBV7-9,few,-,TRBJ2-3,TGTGCCAGCAGCTTAGGAGACTCAGCCACAGATACGCAGTATTTT,CASSLGDSATDTQYF
TRBV29-1,many,TRBD1,TRBJ1-2,TGCAGCGTTGACTATGACAGGGGGTATGGCTACACCTTC,CSVDYDRGYGYTF
TRBV21-1,many,-,TRBJ1-6,TGTGCCAGCAGCAACACAAGGGCGGTTTGGTCACCCCTCCACTTT,CASSNTRAVWSPLHF
TRBV12-3/TRBV12-4,many,-,TRBJ1-1,TGTGCCAGCAGTGTTACCTCCGCTTTGAACACTGAAGCTTTCTTT,CASSVTSALNTEAFF
TRBV7-9,many,-,TRBJ1-5,TGTGCCGTCGGACTCAATCAGCCCCAGCATTTT,CAVGLNQPQHF
TRBV20-1,once,-,TRBJ1-5,TGCAGTGCTAGACCTGGGGGGGCTTCGTCCCAGCATTTT,CSARPGGASSQHF
TRBV7-2,-,TRBD2,TRBJ2-1,TGTGCCAGCAGCATGCAGGGAGGGCTCCTCAATGAGCAGTTCTTC,CASSMQGGLLNEQFF
TRBV15,few,TRBD2,TRBJ2-3,TGTGCCACCAGCAGAGATCAACTAGCGGGAGGTGCCGGGGCGCAGTATTTT,CATSRDQLAGGAGAQYF
TRBV6-2/TRBV6-3,-,-,TRBJ1-3,TGTGCCAGCAGTTACTCGAGTGGCAGAAGCTCTGGAAACACCATATATTTT,CASSYSSGRSSGNTIYF